The present T cell receptor (beta chain) was sequenced within a study of spatial heterogeneity in lung cancer. From the 5' RACE reads, TCRdb called clonotypes with MiXCR, one entry per CDR3 protein. The sample carries 60,000 to 65,000 distinct CDR3 sequences, approximately 8.9% recorded once. The time point was: sample taken at primary tumor resection. Material for sequencing was whole RNA from tumor, nontumor lung or frozen PBMC, left unsorted. There are many counts of this clonotype. Looked up from germline, CDR1 is SGHRS and CDR2 is YFSETQ. There are 15 residues in the CDR3. V lost 4 bases and J lost 1, with 14 bases in between.

The sequence was obtained from a female donor with early-stage non-small cell lung cancer. This chain uses TRBV5-1 with TRBJ2-5; D possibly corresponds to TRBD1 (5 bases). The specimen was PBMCs, collected at surgery. The CDR3 is CASSPPVDSQETQYF. The CDR3 DNA is TGCGCCAGCAGCCCCCCGGTTGACAGCCAAGAGACCCAGTACTTC.